The 22 T cell receptor beta chains below come from one sample, sequenced in a study of T cell responses to AZD1222 COVID-19 vaccine. Here immunoSEQ multiplex PCR was the method, and the copy in TCRdb shows in-frame clones only, minus some. There are around 150,000 clones in the sample; approximately 90% occur only once, and 1.5% to 2% lies in the top ten. The material was peripheral blood, obtained on day 0 of AZD1222 vaccination. The receptors stem from an adult in good health.

This rearrangement joins TRBV6-5 to TRBJ1-2; D call uncertain. The CDR3 totals 14 residues. CDR1 is MNHEY and CDR2 is SVGAGI in the germline V gene. The ends were cut back, 2 bases at V and 1 base at J, with 8 bases in the middle. This CDR3 reads CASSYSGGNYGYTF. The CDR3 bases are TGTGCCAGCAGTTACAGTGGCGGTAACTATGGCTACACCTTC.

The chain carries TRBV2 and TRBJ1-2; D is ambiguous. Germline V gives CDR1 SNHLY, CDR2 FYNNEI. The CDR3 length is 14 residues. V lost 0 bases and J lost 3, with 8 bases in between. The CDR3 loop is CASSEARFDYGYTF. The DNA of the CDR3 is TGTGCCAGCAGTGAAGCAAGGTTCGACTATGGCTACACCTTC.

The rearrangement links TRBV6-5 to TRBJ1-2; 9 bases map to TRBD1. The CDR3 runs to 14 residues. The trim removed 2 bases at V and 8 bases at J, leaving 6 bases unmatched. Germline CDR1 is MNHEY and CDR2 is SVGAGI. DNA for the CDR3: TGTGCCAGCAGTTACCTCCGGGACAGGGTCGGCTACACCTTC. Encoded protein: CASSYLRDRVGYTF.

This clone was picked up a small number of times. The chain joins TRBV19 to TRBJ2-3; D may be TRBD2 (6 bases). This CDR3 is 16 amino acids long. The V end lost 5 bases, the J end lost 0 bases, and 15 bases lay between the germline ends. CDR1 and CDR2 (germline): LNHDA, SQIVND (reference sequence). The CDR3 loop reads CASSSGLLASTDTQYF. The CDR3 DNA follows: TGTGCCAGTAGTTCGGGACTGCTCGCTAGCACAGATACGCAGTATTTT.

CDR3 amino acids: CASSSRQGGDYGYTF. CDR3 bases: TGTGCCAGCAGTTCCCGACAGGGGGGAGACTATGGCTACACCTTC. The V gene is TRBV6-5, the J gene TRBJ1-2; 9 bases line up with TRBD1. V gave up 4 bases and J gave up 3 bases; unmatched junction bases: 6. The germline gives CDR1 MNHEY, CDR2 SVGAGI. This CDR3 spans 15 amino acids.

The genes are TRBV19 and TRBJ1-1; no clear D gene. The ends were cut back, 3 bases at V and 4 bases at J, with 9 bases in the middle. The CDR3 loop spans 13 amino acids. From germline, CDR1 is LNHDA and CDR2 SQIVND (reference sequence). The CDR3 here is CASSMASGTEAFF. CDR3 DNA: TGTGCCAGTAGTATGGCGTCGGGCACTGAAGCTTTCTTT.

The chain joins TRBV3-1 (or the pseudogene TRBV3-2) to TRBJ2-1, with 7 bases aligning to TRBD2. CDR3 length: 15 residues. CDR1 is LGHDT, CDR2 YNNKEL, per germline (reference sequence). Trimming took 5 bases from V and 10 from J; bases not matched to a gene: 14. CDR3 in DNA: TGTGCCAGCAGCAAAACAGCGGGGAGGCCGGGGGAGCAGTTCTTC. This gives the protein CASSKTAGRPGEQFF.

The gene calls are TRBV9 and TRBJ2-1, with D perhaps matching TRBD1 or TRBD2 (6 bases each). Between the trimmed V and J ends, which lost 4 bases and 9 bases, there was a span of 17 bases. CDR3 size: 14 residues. Per germline, CDR1 SGDLS and CDR2 YYNGEE. The CDR3 loop reads CASSSAAQGGEQFF. The CDR3 region has the DNA TGTGCCAGCAGCTCTGCGGCACAGGGAGGTGAGCAGTTCTTC.

In its sample, this clone was seen once. The chain uses TRBV7-2 and TRBJ1-2; D is perhaps TRBD1 (5 bases). There are 14 residues in the CDR3. The V and J ends lost 4 bases and 4 bases respectively, with 13 bases between them. Germline-derived CDR1 and CDR2 are SGHTA and FQGNSA. CDR3 amino acids: CASSSRDAAYGYTF. CDR3 sequence (DNA): TGTGCCAGCAGCTCGCGGGACGCCGCCTATGGCTACACCTTC.

This clone was picked up one time. The CDR3 DNA is TGTGCCAGCAGCTTTCTGGGGGTAGCCTCCTACGAGCAGTACTTC. Its translation: CASSFLGVASYEQYF. The V call is TRBV7-2, the J call TRBJ2-7; D assignment may be TRBD1 or TRBD2 (5 bases each). The CDR3 length is 15 residues. The germline V gene encodes CDR1 SGHTA and CDR2 FQGNSA. V lost 3 bases, J lost 0 bases, and 12 bases lay in between. Full variable domain (outside the CDR3, taken from reference TRBV7-2 and TRBJ2-7): GAGVSQSPSNKVTEKGKDVELRCDPISGHTALYWYRQSLGQGLEFLIYFQGNSAPDKSGLPSDRFSAERTGGSVSTLTIQRTQQEDSAVYLCASSFLGVASYEQYFGPGTRLTVT.

This sequence joins TRBV18 and TRBJ2-2, with 14 bases matching TRBD2. Germline V gene lookup returns CDR1 KGHSH and CDR2 LQKENI. The CDR3 is 17 residues long. Trimming removed 6 bases from V and 4 bases from J; junction bases left unmatched: 7. For the CDR3, the DNA is TGTGCCAGCTCCCAGACTAGCGGGAGGGCCCTCACCGGGGAGCTGTTTTTT. As protein: CASSQTSGRALTGELFF. Full variable domain (rest looked up from reference TRBV18 and TRBJ2-2): NAGVMQNPRHLVRRRGQEARLRCSPMKGHSHVYWYRQLPEEGLKFMVYLQKENIIDESGMPKERFSAEFPKEGPSILRIQQVVRGDSAAYFCASSQTSGRALTGELFFGEGSRLTVL.

The CDR3 nucleotides are TGTGCCAGCAGACCTCCGGGGACAGGGGGCGCAGGAGCTTTCTTT. Translated, it gives CASRPPGTGGAGAFF. V usage is TRBV28 and J usage is TRBJ1-1, with 12 bases matching TRBD1. Germline assignment: CDR1 MDHEN and CDR2 SYDVKM. V lost 6 bases and J lost 10; bases outside the gene matches: 12. CDR3 size: 15 residues. The full variable domain, in which reference TRBV28 and TRBJ1-1 provide the parts outside the CDR3, is DVKVTQSSRYLVKRTGEKVFLECVQDMDHENMFWYRQDPGLGLRLIYFSYDVKMKEKGDIPEGYSVSREKKERFSLILESASTNQTSMYLCASRPPGTGGAGAFFGQGTRLTVV.

The J gene is TRBJ1-4, the V gene TRBV5-1; 9 bases agree with TRBD1. CDR3 length equals 15 residues. The V segment lost 3 bases and the J segment 5 bases; nucleotides outside the gene matches: 5. In germline, CDR1 is SGHRS, CDR2 YFSETQ. The CDR3 region has the DNA TGCGCCAGCAGCTCATTGACAGGGGGGAATGAAAAACTGTTTTTT. Amino acids: CASSSLTGGNEKLFF. Full variable domain (missing parts from reference TRBV5-1 and TRBJ1-4): KAGVTQTPRYLIKTRGQQVTLSCSPISGHRSVSWYQQTPGQGLQFLFEYFSETQRNKGNFPGRFSGRQFSNSRSEMNVSTLELGDSALYLCASSSLTGGNEKLFFGSGTQLSVL.

The chain carries TRBV18 and TRBJ2-7, with D possibly called TRBD1 or TRBD2 (5 bases each). The CDR3 covers 16 residues. With 3 bases removed from V and 1 base from J, the gap between germline ends came to 16 bases. Germline CDR1 reads KGHSH; CDR2 reads LQKENI. CDR3 region: CASSPSSPGASYEQYF. The CDR3 DNA reads TGTGCCAGCTCACCCTCCTCCCCCGGGGCTTCCTACGAGCAGTACTTC.

This clone was recorded once. This chain connects TRBV5-3 to TRBJ2-7; D remains ambiguous. TRBV5-3 is classed as an ORF, of uncertain function. The V end was cut by 0 bases, the J end by 3 bases, with 7 bases between. CDR3 size: 13 residues. In DNA, the CDR3 is TGTGCCAGAAGCTTGGCCCCTATCTACGAGCAGTACTTC. Translated: CARSLAPIYEQYF.

This clone was seen more than once but under ten times. The gene calls are TRBV6-2 or TRBV6-3 and TRBJ1-1; D unresolved. The CDR3 length is 13 residues. The V gene's germline CDR1 is MNHEY and CDR2 SVGEGT. V lost 6 bases and J 2 bases, leaving 10 bases between the germline ends. The CDR3 DNA reads as TGTGCCAGCAGCTGGACGGAAAACACTGAAGCTTTCTTT. This translates into CASSWTENTEAFF.

The rearrangement joins TRBV5-6 to TRBJ1-2; D unresolved. The CDR3 loop spans 14 amino acids. Germline-derived CDR1 and CDR2 are SGHDT and YYEEEE. V was cut by 0 bases and J by 4 bases, with 10 bases left in between. In DNA, the CDR3 is TGTGCCAGCAGCTTGGATCAAGGAAGCTATGGCTACACCTTC. Translated, it gives CASSLDQGSYGYTF. Drawing the rest from reference TRBV5-6 and TRBJ1-2, the complete variable domain is DAGVTQSPTHLIKTRGQQVTLRCSPKSGHDTVSWYQQALGQGPQFIFQYYEEEERQRGNFPDRFSGHQFPNYSSELNVNALLLGDSALYLCASSLDQGSYGYTFGSGTRLTVV.

The chain combines TRBV3-1 (or the pseudogene TRBV3-2) with TRBJ1-2; 9 bases agree with TRBD1. V shed 2 bases, J shed 2 bases, and the junction held 12 bases outside the gene matches. Germline CDR1 LGHDT, CDR2 YNNKEL (reference sequence). The CDR3 has 18 amino acids. CDR3 DNA: TGTGCCAGCAGCCAATTACGGGACAGGGAACGGAGGAACTATGGCTACACCTTC. Amino acids: CASSQLRDRERRNYGYTF.

This chain links TRBV4-3 with TRBJ1-2; a possible D gene is TRBD1 (5 bases). CDR3 length: 17 residues. V lost 0 bases, J lost 4 bases, and 18 bases lay in between. The germline CDR1 and CDR2 sequences are LGHNA and YSLEER. DNA for the CDR3: TGCGCCAGCAGCCAAGATTGGGGCAGCCCCTCGGTCTATGGCTACACCTTC. It is translated as CASSQDWGSPSVYGYTF.

The chain recombines TRBV10-2 with TRBJ1-1, with D tentatively TRBD1 (6 bases). The CDR3 sequence is 13 residues long. Trimming took off 6 bases at V and 2 bases at J, with 10 bases between the two ends. CDR1 is WSHSY and CDR2 is SAAADI in the germline V gene. In DNA, the CDR3 is TGCGCCAGCAGAGAGGACAGCAACACTGAAGCTTTCTTT. Translation: CASREDSNTEAFF.

V is TRBV27 and J is TRBJ2-3; TRBD2 aligns across 8 bases. Germline values: CDR1 MNHEY, CDR2 SMNVEV (reference sequence). The V gene end was trimmed by 5 bases and the J gene end by 6 bases; junction bases not matched to a gene: 7. The CDR3 sequence is 14 residues long. The CDR3 DNA follows: TGTGCCAGCAGTCCCGGACTAGCCGGTGATACGCAGTATTTT. The encoded protein is CASSPGLAGDTQYF.

This chain joins TRBV27 and TRBJ1-1; D ambiguous. The CDR3 has 15 residues. CDR1 MNHEY and CDR2 SMNVEV come from the germline V gene (reference sequence). Trimming cost V 8 bases and J 1 base, with 17 bases left between them. CDR3 protein: CASRRTDSTNTEAFF. CDR3 DNA sequence: TGTGCCAGCCGTAGGACCGACTCTACGAACACTGAAGCTTTCTTT.